Below, 23 T cell receptor beta chains from the same sample are listed, as sequenced in a study of T-cell memory formation after mild COVID-19. Each CDR3 protein gets one entry after TCRdb re-called the 5' RACE reads with MiXCR. The data show about 240,000 distinct CDR3 sequences, with roughly 10% seen just once and 22% held by the top ten. Source material: PBMCs or a T cell subset sorted from them (not recorded which). These receptors came from a man between 18 and 35 years old who had mild COVID-19 (a few samples of this study predate the infection). Cell type and time point are not known.

The chain couples TRBV4-3 to TRBJ1-1; D is possibly TRBD1 (5 bases). The germline V gene has CDR1 LGHNA and CDR2 YSLEER. Trimming left V 2 bases short and J 6 bases short, with 16 bases between. The CDR3 totals 15 residues. In DNA form, the CDR3 reads TGCGCCAGCAGCCAAAAGGAGGGGCTAACGGCTGAAGCTTTCTTT. Residues: CASSQKEGLTAEAFF.

The table lists this clonotype with many counts. The CDR3 is CASSPGALTGTEAFF. CDR3 sequence (DNA): TGTGCCAGCAGCCCAGGGGCGCTTACGGGAACTGAAGCTTTCTTT. This chain links TRBV7-2 with TRBJ1-1; D is possibly TRBD1 (6 bases). V lost 5 bases and J 5 bases, leaving 18 bases between the germline ends. Germline values: CDR1 SGHTA, CDR2 FQGNSA. The length of the CDR3 is 15 residues.

This clonotype appeared many times. This chain connects TRBV28 to TRBJ1-5; 9 bases fit TRBD1. V trimming: 2 bases; J trimming: 6 bases; junction bases outside the gene matches: 8. Germline CDR1 reads MDHEN; CDR2 reads SYDVKM. The CDR3 consists of 16 residues. This chain's CDR3 is CASSLLWGQGRQPQHF. The CDR3 DNA reads as TGTGCCAGCAGTTTACTCTGGGGACAGGGACGTCAGCCCCAGCATTTT.

This clonotype has more than one count but fewer than ten. V gene TRBV11-3 combines with J gene TRBJ2-2, with 7 nucleotides matching TRBD1. Germline V gene lookup returns CDR1 SGHNT and CDR2 YENEEA. J gave up 1 base and V 4 bases, and 9 bases lay outside the gene matches. This CDR3 comprises 17 residues. CDR3 sequence: CASSSQGQLLNTGELFF. DNA for the CDR3: TGTGCCAGCAGCTCTCAGGGACAGCTCTTGAACACCGGGGAGCTGTTTTTT.

This sequence joins TRBV18 and TRBJ1-1, with TRBD1 identical over 8 bases. CDR1 and CDR2 from the germline V gene are KGHSH and LQKENI. The CDR3 totals 14 residues. V was pared by 6 bases and J by 6 bases, with 9 bases of the junction left unmatched. The CDR3 protein is CASSWDRRSAEAFF. The CDR3 nucleotides read TGTGCCAGCTCGTGGGACAGGAGGAGCGCTGAAGCTTTCTTT.

The chain uses TRBV21-1 and TRBJ2-1; TRBD2, the table's D call, was not compared with the DNA. TRBV21-1 is termed a pseudogene. The CDR3 is made up of 15 amino acids. Here the CDR3 reads CASGLLAGSYNEQFF. The DNA of the CDR3 is TGTGCCAGCGGCTTACTAGCGGGCTCCTACAATGAGCAGTTCTTC.

This clonotype was detected many times. The chain has TRBV5-5 and TRBJ2-1; D uncertain. The CDR3 is 12 residues long. V was pared by 3 bases and J by 8 bases, with 9 bases between. Germline CDR1 is SGHKS and CDR2 is YYEKEE (reference sequence). The CDR3 spells CASSYRIDEQFF. The CDR3 DNA sequence: TGTGCCAGCAGCTATAGGATCGATGAGCAGTTCTTC.

This rearrangement joins TRBV4-2 to TRBJ2-2; possible D gene TRBD2, 5 bases. The CDR3 sequence is 16 residues long. V was cut by 4 bases and J by 0 bases, with 12 bases left in between. Germline V gene sequence: CDR1 LGHNA, CDR2 YNFKEQ. The CDR3 sequence is CASSLSTGTNTGELFF. DNA for the CDR3: TGTGCCAGCAGCCTGTCAACCGGGACGAACACCGGGGAGCTGTTTTTT.

This clonotype was detected ten times or more. V is TRBV5-6 and J is TRBJ2-4; possible D gene TRBD1, 6 bases. V was trimmed by 2 bases and J by 2 bases, leaving 14 bases between them. The CDR3 is 16 amino acids. Per the germline V gene, CDR1 is SGHDT and CDR2 is YYEEEE. In DNA form, the CDR3 reads TGTGCCAGCAGCTTCGGCAGGGGCTGGTCCAAAAACATTCAGTACTTC. Translation gives CASSFGRGWSKNIQYF. Variable domain in full (rest from reference TRBV5-6 and TRBJ2-4): DAGVTQSPTHLIKTRGQQVTLRCSPKSGHDTVSWYQQALGQGPQFIFQYYEEEERQRGNFPDRFSGHQFPNYSSELNVNALLLGDSALYLCASSFGRGWSKNIQYFGAGTRLSVL.

The gene calls are TRBV7-8 and TRBJ2-2; TRBD1 aligns across 7 bases. V gave up 0 bases and J gave up 6 bases; unmatched junction bases: 4. Germline lookup yields CDR1 SGHVS and CDR2 FQNEAQ. The CDR3 extends over 15 amino acids. The CDR3 bases are TGTGCCAGCAGCTTAGCGTACAGGGGATCCGGGGAGCTGTTTTTT. It translates to CASSLAYRGSGELFF.

J is TRBJ2-5 and V is TRBV5-1; TRBD1 or TRBD2 may be the D gene (5 bases each). The CDR3 is 14 amino acids. Germline V lookup: CDR1 SGHRS, CDR2 YFSETQ. Trimming removed 4 bases at V and 5 bases at J, with 15 bases between. The CDR3 region has the DNA TGCGCCAGCAGCGCAGGGACCGGGGACGAGACCCAGTACTTC. It specifies CASSAGTGDETQYF.

The gene calls are TRBV19 and TRBJ1-1; no definite D call. CDR1 and CDR2 from the germline V gene are LNHDA and SQIVND (reference sequence). The germline V and J ends were trimmed by 7 bases and 7 bases, with 16 bases remaining between them. This CDR3 has 13 amino acids. CDR3 region: CASTVSWSLEAFF. The DNA of the CDR3 is TGTGCCAGTACCGTTTCGTGGAGTCTTGAAGCTTTCTTT.

This clonotype was seen only a few times. This sequence joins TRBV9 and TRBJ2-3; D gene ambiguous. Per germline, CDR1 SGDLS and CDR2 YYNGEE. The CDR3 totals 16 residues. V shed 4 bases and J shed 0 bases, with 15 bases lying between them. The CDR3 loop is CASSPRKVLSTDTQYF. CDR3 coding DNA: TGTGCCAGCAGCCCTCGGAAGGTTCTCAGCACAGATACGCAGTATTTT.

This clonotype was seen repeatedly, ten times or more. The V and J genes are TRBV11-2 and TRBJ1-1; TRBD1 might be the D (5 bases). Trimming stripped 3 bases from V and 4 bases from J, with 12 bases between. The CDR3 consists of 14 residues. Germline V gives CDR1 SGHAT, CDR2 FQNNGV. In DNA, the CDR3 is TGTGCCAGCAGCTTCAACAGGATGGGCACTGAAGCTTTCTTT. This codes for CASSFNRMGTEAFF.

V usage is TRBV18 and J usage is TRBJ1-4; TRBD1 agrees at 7 bases. Trimming cost V 2 bases and J 8 bases; bases outside gene matches: 8. The CDR3 has 15 residues. From germline, CDR1 is KGHSH and CDR2 LQKENI. The CDR3: CASSPTGQTGEKLFF. The CDR3 DNA reads TGTGCCAGCTCACCAACGGGACAGACAGGCGAAAAACTGTTTTTT. Combining the CDR3 with reference TRBV18 and TRBJ1-4 gives the whole variable domain NAGVMQNPRHLVRRRGQEARLRCSPMKGHSHVYWYRQLPEEGLKFMVYLQKENIIDESGMPKERFSAEFPKEGPSILRIQQVVRGDSAAYFCASSPTGQTGEKLFFGSGTQLSVL.

This clonotype came up a few times. V is TRBV29-1 and J is TRBJ1-1; D unresolved. Per germline, CDR1 SQVTM and CDR2 ANQGSEA. The length of the CDR3 is 11 residues. Trimming pared 4 bases from V and 4 bases from J, leaving 7 bases between. CDR3 coding DNA: TGCAGCGTTGTCTGGTCCACTGAAGCTTTCTTT. Protein: CSVVWSTEAFF. The entire variable domain, with the rest obtained from reference TRBV29-1 and TRBJ1-1, is as follows: SAVISQKPSRDICQRGTSLTIQCQVDSQVTMMFWYRQQPGQSLTLIATANQGSEATYESGFVIDKFPISRPNLTFSTLTVSNMSPEDSSIYLCSVVWSTEAFFGQGTRLTVV.

There are a few counts of this clonotype. The chain links TRBV6-5 to TRBJ2-1; no firm D call. The CDR3 has 15 residues. The V and J ends lost 2 bases and 5 bases respectively, with 13 bases between them. Looked up from germline, CDR1 is MNHEY and CDR2 is SVGAGI. The CDR3 here is CASSYGRPADNEQFF. DNA of the CDR3: TGTGCCAGCAGTTACGGCCGCCCGGCTGACAATGAGCAGTTCTTC.

This clonotype was recorded a few times. The CDR3 loop is CATSRAPGGYTEAFF. CDR3 in DNA: TGTGCCACCAGCAGGGCTCCAGGGGGCTACACTGAAGCTTTCTTT. V and J are TRBV15 and TRBJ1-1, with 8 positions matching TRBD1. V lost 3 bases to trimming and J lost 3 bases; unmatched junction nucleotides: 6. Germline-derived CDR1 and CDR2 are LNHNV and YYDKDF (reference sequence). CDR3 length: 15 amino acids.

There are a few counts of this clonotype. The CDR3 protein is CASSVAAGAGNTIYF. The CDR3 DNA follows: TGTGCCAGCAGCGTAGCGGCAGGGGCAGGAAACACCATATATTTT. The chain combines TRBV9 with TRBJ1-3; TRBD1 might be the D (6 bases). CDR1 is SGDLS and CDR2 is YYNGEE in the germline V gene. The CDR3 contains 15 residues. Between the trimmed V and J ends, which lost 0 bases and 4 bases, there was a span of 11 bases.

The V call is TRBV7-9, the J call TRBJ2-3; tentatively, D is TRBD1 or TRBD2 (5 bases each). CDR3 size: 14 residues. V lost 4 bases and J lost 4, with 12 bases in between. CDR1 is SEHNR and CDR2 is FQNEAQ in the germline V gene (reference sequence). CDR3 sequence: CASSWDPRADTQYF. DNA of the CDR3: TGTGCCAGCAGCTGGGACCCCAGAGCAGATACGCAGTATTTT.

The rearrangement joins TRBV20-1 to TRBJ1-3; D is undetermined. The germline V and J ends were trimmed by 3 bases and 2 bases, with 23 bases remaining between them. The CDR3 runs to 18 residues. Germline CDR1 DFQATT, CDR2 SNEGSKA (reference sequence). CDR3 sequence reads: CSARGWQAHGEPGNTIYF. CDR3 nucleotide sequence: TGCAGTGCTAGGGGTTGGCAGGCCCACGGGGAGCCTGGAAACACCATATATTTT.

The V gene is TRBV9, the J gene TRBJ1-1, with D uncertain. V lost 1 base and J lost 3, with 10 bases in between. The CDR3 is 14 amino acids. CDR1 and CDR2 from the germline V gene are SGDLS and YYNGEE. The CDR3 here is CASSVRSGDTEAFF. DNA of the CDR3: TGTGCCAGCAGCGTAAGGTCCGGAGACACTGAAGCTTTCTTT.

This clonotype has just a few counts. The V and J genes are TRBV20-1 and TRBJ1-1; D not certain. V was clipped by 2 bases and J by 3 bases, with 7 bases between them. This CDR3 has 12 residues. Germline assignment: CDR1 DFQATT and CDR2 SNEGSKA (reference sequence). This chain's CDR3 is CSARILDTEAFF. In DNA, the CDR3 is TGCAGTGCTAGAATATTGGACACTGAAGCTTTCTTT.